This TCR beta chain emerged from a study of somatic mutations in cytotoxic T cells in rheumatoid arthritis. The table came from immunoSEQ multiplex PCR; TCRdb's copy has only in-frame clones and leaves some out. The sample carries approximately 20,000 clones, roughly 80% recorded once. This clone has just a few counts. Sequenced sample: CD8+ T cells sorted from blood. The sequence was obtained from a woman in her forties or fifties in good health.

Here the CDR3 reads CASSVDRPYEQYF. The DNA for the CDR3 is TGCGCCAGCAGTGTAGACAGACCCTACGAGCAGTACTTC. The rearrangement links TRBV4-1 to TRBJ2-7, with D possibly being TRBD1 (5 bases). V was clipped by 6 bases and J by 2 bases, with 11 bases between them. This CDR3 spans 13 amino acids. Germline CDR1 and CDR2: MGHRA and YSYEKL.